The 26 T cell receptor beta chains listed next were all sequenced from one sample in a study of cytomegalovirus exposure and HLA in healthy donors. Use of 60 Vbeta and 13 Jbeta primers characterized the PCR. Profiled with immunoSEQ multiplex PCR; TCRdb holds only in-frame clones, not every one. Of 130,000 to 150,000 clones listed, 80% are singletons. The source material was PBMCs. The receptors derive from a man aged 30-40 years in good health and CMV-seronegative.

This rearrangement joins TRBV12-1 to TRBJ2-5; the D call TRBD2 from the table was never checked on the DNA. TRBV12-1 is noted as a pseudogene. This CDR3 has 13 residues. The CDR3 here is CASSRDFQETQYF. The CDR3 DNA follows: TGTGCCAGCAGTCGGGACTTCCAAGAGACCCAGTACTTC.

This clone is a singleton in its sample. The rearrangement links TRBV5-1 to TRBJ2-7; D gene uncertain. Germline V gives CDR1 SGHRS, CDR2 YFSETQ. Trimming left V 0 bases short and J 0 bases short, with 4 bases between. CDR3 size: 13 residues. CDR3 sequence: CASSLVGSYEQYF. The CDR3 bases are TGCGCCAGCAGCTTGGTCGGCTCCTACGAGCAGTACTTC.

V usage is TRBV6-5 and J usage is TRBJ1-1, with D perhaps TRBD1 (5 bases). Per germline, CDR1 MNHEY and CDR2 SVGAGI. V was trimmed by 4 bases and J by 4 bases, leaving 13 bases between them. This CDR3 has 14 amino acids. CDR3 loop: CASSSAGGGTEAFF. The CDR3 coding sequence is TGTGCCAGCAGTTCCGCCGGGGGTGGCACTGAAGCTTTCTTT.

The chain carries TRBV2 and TRBJ1-1; no clear D. With 6 bases removed from V and 1 base from J, the gap between germline ends came to 9 bases. CDR1 is SNHLY and CDR2 is FYNNEI in the germline V gene. The CDR3 is made up of 13 amino acids. CDR3 DNA: TGTGCCAGCAGCATGGGAGAGAACACTGAAGCTTTCTTT. Protein: CASSMGENTEAFF.

The chain carries TRBV5-6 and TRBJ1-1; TRBD1 is a possible D gene (5 bases). The V gene lost 4 bases and the J gene lost 2 bases, with 9 bases spanning the gap. The CDR3 sequence is 13 residues long. The germline V gene encodes CDR1 SGHDT and CDR2 YYEEEE. In DNA, the CDR3 is TGTGCCAGCAGCCCCCAGGGTAACACTGAAGCTTTCTTT. It is translated as CASSPQGNTEAFF.

This rearrangement joins TRBV28 to TRBJ2-7, with 8 positions matching TRBD1. The CDR3 spans 16 residues. Germline CDR1 and CDR2: MDHEN and SYDVKM. After removal of 5 bases from V and 4 bases from J, the junction contained 13 bases not matched to a gene. The CDR3 sequence: CASSPSGQGWGYEQYF. DNA for the CDR3: TGTGCCAGCAGTCCCTCCGGACAGGGATGGGGGTACGAGCAGTACTTC. The entire variable domain, with the rest obtained from reference TRBV28 and TRBJ2-7, is as follows: DVKVTQSSRYLVKRTGEKVFLECVQDMDHENMFWYRQDPGLGLRLIYFSYDVKMKEKGDIPEGYSVSREKKERFSLILESASTNQTSMYLCASSPSGQGWGYEQYFGPGTRLTVT.

The V gene is TRBV6-1, the J gene TRBJ2-4, with D perhaps TRBD1 (6 bases). The V end lost 0 bases, the J end lost 0 bases, and 12 bases lay between the germline ends. The CDR3 covers 17 residues. Germline values: CDR1 MNHNS, CDR2 SASEGT. DNA for the CDR3: TGTGCCAGCAGTGAAGCGCTGGACAGCATAGCCAAAAACATTCAGTACTTC. The encoded protein is CASSEALDSIAKNIQYF.

The chain has TRBV2 and TRBJ2-7; the D gene is possibly TRBD1 (5 bases). Trimming stripped 6 bases from V and 3 bases from J, with 9 bases between. The V gene's germline CDR1 is SNHLY and CDR2 FYNNEI. This CDR3 has 12 amino acids. The CDR3 protein is CASRGPDYEQYF. Here the CDR3 DNA reads TGTGCCAGCAGGGGGCCGGACTACGAGCAGTACTTC.

This clone was seen a few times. The V call is TRBV18, the J call TRBJ1-5, with D possibly matching TRBD1 (5 bases). Germline loops: CDR1 KGHSH, CDR2 LQKENI. This CDR3 has 14 residues. V lost 3 bases and J 4 bases, leaving 10 bases between the germline ends. CDR3 bases: TGTGCCAGCTCACCGGCGGACAAGAATCAGCCCCAGCATTTT. Translating gives CASSPADKNQPQHF.

The V call is TRBV12-5, the J call TRBJ2-3; 8 bases line up with TRBD2. The CDR3 runs 15 residues. The ends lost 3 bases at V and 2 bases at J; junction bases unmatched: 4. From germline, CDR1 is LGHNT and CDR2 FRNRAP. The CDR3 here is CASGFRLAPTDTQYF. CDR3 sequence (DNA): TGTGCTAGTGGTTTCCGACTAGCGCCCACAGATACGCAGTATTTT.

Turning to this clone: One junction end does not reproduce the germline sequence, and a read error may be involved. The rearrangement links TRBV7-7 to TRBJ2-5; 7 bases align to TRBD2. The CDR3 length is 14 residues. Germline loops: CDR1 SSHAT, CDR2 FNYEAQ (reference sequence). In nucleotides, the CDR3 is TGTGCTAGCAGCTTAGTCGGGGGGACGGAGACCCAGTACTTC. Translating gives CASSLVGGTETQYF.

The V gene is TRBV6-4, the J gene TRBJ2-3; D is unresolved. V was trimmed by 0 bases and J by 3 bases, leaving 10 bases between them. Germline V gene sequence: CDR1 MRHNA, CDR2 SNTAGT. This CDR3 has 15 residues. The DNA of the CDR3 is TGTGCCAGCAGTGACTCCCGGAGTGTGACAGATACGCAGTATTTT. Residues: CASSDSRSVTDTQYF.

This clone has just one count. The gene calls are TRBV5-8 and TRBJ1-5; 7 nucleotides align to TRBD1. With 4 bases clipped from V and 7 bases from J, the junction kept 11 bases outside the gene matches. The germline gives CDR1 SGHTS, CDR2 YDEGEE. There are 15 residues in the CDR3. Written as DNA, the CDR3 is TGTGCCAGCAGCCGACTCACAGGGGTCGGACAGCCCCAGCATTTT. Translated, it gives CASSRLTGVGQPQHF.

This chain uses TRBV2 with TRBJ1-5; D is perhaps TRBD1 (6 bases). Germline V gene lookup returns CDR1 SNHLY and CDR2 FYNNEI. This CDR3 has 13 amino acids. V was shortened by 11 bases and J by 1 base, with 12 bases between the two germline ends. CDR3 amino acids: CAGRQESNQPQHF. The CDR3 DNA follows: TGTGCCGGGCGACAGGAGAGCAATCAGCCCCAGCATTTT.

The genes are TRBV2 and TRBJ1-1, with a tentative D call TRBD1 (6 bases). CDR3 size: 13 residues. V gave up 6 bases and J gave up 4 bases, with 12 bases separating them. Looked up from germline, CDR1 is SNHLY and CDR2 is FYNNEI. DNA for the CDR3: TGTGCCAGCAGACAGGGTTACGTCACTGAAGCTTTCTTT. Translated, it gives CASRQGYVTEAFF.

This chain links TRBV11-2 with TRBJ1-1, with 7 bases that match TRBD1. The CDR3 consists of 15 residues. Per the germline V gene, CDR1 is SGHAT and CDR2 is FQNNGV. V shed 0 bases and J 5 bases; nucleotides not matched to a gene: 6. The CDR3 DNA follows: TGTGCCAGCAGCTTAGAACAGGGGCAGCGAACTGAAGCTTTCTTT. It specifies CASSLEQGQRTEAFF.

The chain is built from TRBV2 and TRBJ2-7, with 12 positions matching TRBD2. V lost 5 bases to trimming and J lost 2 bases; unmatched junction nucleotides: 4. The CDR3 totals 15 residues. Per the germline V gene, CDR1 is SNHLY and CDR2 is FYNNEI. For the CDR3, the DNA is TGTGCCAGCAGTTCAAGGACTAGCGGGGCCTACGAGCAGTACTTC. It is translated as CASSSRTSGAYEQYF.

This clone appeared a single time. The V gene is TRBV11-2, the J gene TRBJ2-7; no definite D call. Trimming left V 5 bases short and J 3 bases short, with 17 bases between. Germline V gene data show CDR1 as SGHAT and CDR2 as FQNNGV. The CDR3 length is 15 residues. The CDR3 nucleotides are TGTGCCAGCAGCCTACACCCCGGAGAAATCTACGAGCAGTACTTC. It yields the protein CASSLHPGEIYEQYF.

This rearrangement joins TRBV6-1 to TRBJ1-3; perhaps TRBD1 as D (5 bases). The V and J ends lost 2 bases and 0 bases respectively, with 14 bases between them. The length of the CDR3 is 17 residues. CDR1 and CDR2 from the germline V gene are MNHNS and SASEGT. CDR3 in amino acids: CASSETHWGVSGNTIYF. The CDR3 DNA reads TGTGCCAGCAGTGAAACTCATTGGGGGGTCTCTGGAAACACCATATATTTT.

The CDR3 DNA follows: TGTGCCAGCAGCTTACTAGCGGAAGAGACCCAGTACTTC. It is translated as CASSLLAEETQYF. The gene calls are TRBV7-9 and TRBJ2-5; 7 bases fit TRBD2. The CDR3 covers 13 residues. Germline values: CDR1 SEHNR, CDR2 FQNEAQ (reference sequence). The ends lost 2 bases at V and 3 bases at J; junction bases unmatched: 0.

The chain carries TRBV5-1 and TRBJ1-1; TRBD1 aligns across 10 bases. The CDR3 extends over 13 amino acids. The germline gives CDR1 SGHRS, CDR2 YFSETQ. V lost 3 bases and J lost 8; bases outside the gene matches: 4. CDR3 nucleotide sequence: TGCGCCAGCAGCTCCGGGGACAGGGGAGAAGCTTTCTTT. Encoded protein: CASSSGDRGEAFF.

This clone was counted only a few times. The genes are TRBV6-6 and TRBJ2-7; 9 positions agree with TRBD2. CDR3 size: 16 residues. V was pared by 2 bases and J by 4 bases, with 9 bases of the junction left unmatched. Germline-derived CDR1 and CDR2 are MNHNY and SVGAGI (reference sequence). DNA for the CDR3: TGTGCCAGCAGTTACCCCCCCGGGACTAGCAAGTACGAGCAGTACTTC. Encoded protein: CASSYPPGTSKYEQYF.

The V call is TRBV11-3, the J call TRBJ1-2; D is ambiguous. The length of the CDR3 is 16 residues. Germline loops: CDR1 SGHNT, CDR2 YENEEA. The V end lost 1 base, the J end lost 0 bases, and 12 bases lay between the germline ends. CDR3 DNA sequence: TGTGCCAGCAGCTTAGTCCGCCCTGAGACTAACTATGGCTACACCTTC. Translation: CASSLVRPETNYGYTF.

The chain is built from TRBV6-5 and TRBJ1-2; tentatively, D is TRBD1 (5 bases). CDR1 is MNHEY, CDR2 SVGAGI, per germline. The CDR3 sequence is 12 residues long. The germline V and J ends were trimmed by 1 base and 7 bases, with 7 bases remaining between them. CDR3 sequence reads: CASSYWRGGYTF. As DNA, the CDR3 is TGTGCCAGCAGTTACTGGAGGGGTGGCTACACCTTC.

The chain uses TRBV29-1 and TRBJ2-2, with 9 nucleotides matching TRBD2. This CDR3 has 15 residues. Germline V CDR1 and CDR2: SQVTM, ANQGSEA. The ends lost 1 base at V and 11 bases at J; junction bases unmatched: 11. Here the CDR3 DNA reads TGCAGCGTTGAAGGAGGGCCTAGCGGGAACCACGAGCTGTTTTTT. Residues: CSVEGGPSGNHELFF.

This chain uses TRBV29-1 with TRBJ1-1, with unresolved D. Trimming shortened V by 4 bases and J by 3 bases, and 9 bases separated the two germline ends. Germline V gene data show CDR1 as SQVTM and CDR2 as ANQGSEA. This CDR3 spans 12 amino acids. The CDR3 spells CSVGRVDTEAFF. CDR3 bases: TGCAGCGTTGGACGGGTCGACACTGAAGCTTTCTTT.